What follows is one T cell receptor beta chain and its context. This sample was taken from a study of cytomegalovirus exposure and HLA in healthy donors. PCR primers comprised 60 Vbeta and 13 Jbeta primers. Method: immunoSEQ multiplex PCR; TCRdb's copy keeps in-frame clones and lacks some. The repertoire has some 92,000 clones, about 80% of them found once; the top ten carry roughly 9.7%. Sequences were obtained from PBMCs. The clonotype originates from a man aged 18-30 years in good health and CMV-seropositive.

The CDR3 coding sequence is TGTGCCAGCAGCTTGACCGGGACAGGGGGTGAAAAACTGTTTTTT. Translating it yields CASSLTGTGGEKLFF. The chain joins TRBV7-3 to TRBJ1-4; 11 bases fit TRBD1. The V gene end was trimmed by 3 bases and the J gene end by 7 bases; junction bases not matched to a gene: 4. Germline lookup yields CDR1 SGHTA and CDR2 FQGTGA. This CDR3 has 15 amino acids.